The present entry profiles one T cell receptor (beta chain) with its context. Other DNA sequences in the same sample also yield this CDR3. The length of the CDR3 is 14 residues. After removal of 5 bases from V and 4 bases from J, the junction contained 5 bases not matched to a gene. From germline, CDR1 is LGHDT and CDR2 YNNKEL (reference sequence). The record originates from a study of blood T cell repertoires in COVID-19. In the authors' methods: How many nucleated cells were present was estimated from reference gene primer amplification. The assay was immunoSEQ multiplex PCR, and TCRdb's table has in-frame clones only and misses some. V and J calls and clone size are as listed in that table; D and trimming were resolved from the DNA. Of approximately 210,000 clones listed, 84% were seen once; the top ten hold roughly 7%. Enrollment of patients from Seattle took place during active infection, with longitudinal follow-up.

The receptor was derived from an elderly woman with COVID-19, enrolled during active disease. This sequence joins TRBV3-1 (or the pseudogene TRBV3-2) and TRBJ2-7, with 10 bases matching TRBD2. The sequencing sample was made of peripheral blood. The CDR3 DNA reads TGTGCCAGCAGCTTAGCGGGAGGACCTTACGAGCAGTACTTC. It codes for CASSLAGGPYEQYF.